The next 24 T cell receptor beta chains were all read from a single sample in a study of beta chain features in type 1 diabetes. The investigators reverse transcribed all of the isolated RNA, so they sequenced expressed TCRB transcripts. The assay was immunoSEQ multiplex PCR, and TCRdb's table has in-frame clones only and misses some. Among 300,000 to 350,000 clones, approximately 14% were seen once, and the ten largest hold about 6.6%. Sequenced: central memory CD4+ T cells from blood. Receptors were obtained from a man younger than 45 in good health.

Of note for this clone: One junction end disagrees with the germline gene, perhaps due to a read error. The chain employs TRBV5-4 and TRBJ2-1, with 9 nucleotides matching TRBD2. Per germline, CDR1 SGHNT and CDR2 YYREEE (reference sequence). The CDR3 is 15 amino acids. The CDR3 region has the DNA TGTGCCAGCAGCTTGGCCCCCTCGACTAGCGGCGCCAAGCTCTTC. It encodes CASSLAPSTSGAKLF.

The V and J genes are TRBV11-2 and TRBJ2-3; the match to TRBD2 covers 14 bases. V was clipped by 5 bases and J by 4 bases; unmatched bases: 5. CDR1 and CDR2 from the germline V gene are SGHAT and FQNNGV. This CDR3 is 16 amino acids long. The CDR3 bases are TGTGCCAGCAGCCCCCCGGGACTAGCGGGAGCAGATACGCAGTATTTT. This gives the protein CASSPPGLAGADTQYF.

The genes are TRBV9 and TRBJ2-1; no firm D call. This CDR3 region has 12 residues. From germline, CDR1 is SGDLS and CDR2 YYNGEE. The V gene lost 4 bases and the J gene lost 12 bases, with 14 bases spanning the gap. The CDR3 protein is CASSPSESMQFF. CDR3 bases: TGTGCCAGCAGCCCCTCGGAAAGCATGCAGTTCTTC.

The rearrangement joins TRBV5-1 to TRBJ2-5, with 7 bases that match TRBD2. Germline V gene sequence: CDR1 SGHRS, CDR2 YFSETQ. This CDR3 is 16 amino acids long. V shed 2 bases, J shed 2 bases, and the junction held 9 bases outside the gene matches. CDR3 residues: CASSLTGGAPQETQYF. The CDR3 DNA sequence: TGCGCCAGCAGCTTAACGGGGGGTGCCCCACAAGAGACCCAGTACTTC.

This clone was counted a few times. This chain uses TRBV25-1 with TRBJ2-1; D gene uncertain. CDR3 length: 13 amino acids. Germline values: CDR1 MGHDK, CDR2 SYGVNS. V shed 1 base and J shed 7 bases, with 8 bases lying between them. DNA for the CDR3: TGTGCCAGCAGTGAATTTCGGGTAAATGAGCAGTTCTTC. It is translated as CASSEFRVNEQFF.

The CDR3: CASSAYGGARQETQYF. Here the CDR3 DNA reads TGCGCCAGCAGCGCATACGGGGGGGCCCGCCAAGAGACCCAGTACTTC. The genes are TRBV5-1 and TRBJ2-5, with 8 nucleotides matching TRBD2. CDR3 length equals 16 residues. Germline V gene data show CDR1 as SGHRS and CDR2 as YFSETQ. J gave up 1 base and V 4 bases, and 9 bases lay outside the gene matches.

DNA for the CDR3: TGTGCCAGCAGCTTAGCGCATGGACAGGGGATCTTCTCCATATATTTT. Its translation is CASSLAHGQGIFSIYF. The genes are TRBV7-8 and TRBJ1-3; the match to TRBD1 covers 9 bases. This CDR3 spans 16 amino acids. The V gene's germline CDR1 is SGHVS and CDR2 FQNEAQ. V lost 0 bases and J lost 11; bases outside the gene matches: 11. The full variable domain, with the rest looked up from reference TRBV7-8 and TRBJ1-3, is GAGVSQSPRYKVAKRGQDVALRCDPISGHVSLFWYQQALGQGPEFLTYFQNEAQLDKSGLPSDRFFAERPEGSVSTLKIQRTQQEDSAVYLCASSLAHGQGIFSIYFGEGSWLTVV.

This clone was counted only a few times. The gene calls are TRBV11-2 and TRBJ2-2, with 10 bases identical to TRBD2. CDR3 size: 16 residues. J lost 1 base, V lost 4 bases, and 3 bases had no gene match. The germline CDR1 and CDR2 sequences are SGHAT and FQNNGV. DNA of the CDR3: TGTGCCAGCAGCTCCGGACTAGCGGTGAACACCGGGGAGCTGTTTTTT. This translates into CASSSGLAVNTGELFF.

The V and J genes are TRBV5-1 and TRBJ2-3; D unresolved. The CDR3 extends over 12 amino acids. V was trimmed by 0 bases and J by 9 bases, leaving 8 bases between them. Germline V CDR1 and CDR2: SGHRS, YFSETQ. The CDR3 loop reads CASSLERATQYF. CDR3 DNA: TGCGCCAGCAGCTTGGAACGGGCAACGCAGTATTTT. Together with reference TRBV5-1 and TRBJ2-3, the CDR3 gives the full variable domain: KAGVTQTPRYLIKTRGQQVTLSCSPISGHRSVSWYQQTPGQGLQFLFEYFSETQRNKGNFPGRFSGRQFSNSRSEMNVSTLELGDSALYLCASSLERATQYFGPGTRLTVL.

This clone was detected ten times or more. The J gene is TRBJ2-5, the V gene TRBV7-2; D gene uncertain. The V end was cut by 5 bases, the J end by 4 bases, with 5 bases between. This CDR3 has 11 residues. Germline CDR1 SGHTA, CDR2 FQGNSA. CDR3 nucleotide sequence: TGTGCCAGCAGCACGTTAGAGACCCAGTACTTC. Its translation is CASSTLETQYF.

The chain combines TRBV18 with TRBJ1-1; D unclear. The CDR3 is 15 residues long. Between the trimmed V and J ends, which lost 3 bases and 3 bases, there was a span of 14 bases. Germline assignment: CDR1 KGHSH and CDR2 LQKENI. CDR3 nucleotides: TGTGCCAGCTCACCTAACGAGGGTTCGCACACTGAAGCTTTCTTT. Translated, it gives CASSPNEGSHTEAFF.

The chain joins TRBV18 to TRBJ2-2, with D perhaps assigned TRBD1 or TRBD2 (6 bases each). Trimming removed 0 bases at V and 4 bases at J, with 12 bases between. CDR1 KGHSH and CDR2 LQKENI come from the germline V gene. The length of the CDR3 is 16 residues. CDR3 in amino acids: CASSPPLGGSTGELFF. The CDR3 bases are TGTGCCAGCTCACCACCCTTAGGGGGGTCCACCGGGGAGCTGTTTTTT. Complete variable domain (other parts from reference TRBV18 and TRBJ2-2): NAGVMQNPRHLVRRRGQEARLRCSPMKGHSHVYWYRQLPEEGLKFMVYLQKENIIDESGMPKERFSAEFPKEGPSILRIQQVVRGDSAAYFCASSPPLGGSTGELFFGEGSRLTVL.

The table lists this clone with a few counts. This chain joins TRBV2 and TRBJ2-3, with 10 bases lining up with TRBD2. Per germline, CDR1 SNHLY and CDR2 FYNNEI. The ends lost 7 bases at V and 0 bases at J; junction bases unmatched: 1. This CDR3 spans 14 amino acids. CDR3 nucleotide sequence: TGTGCCAGCATTAGCGGGGGGAGCACAGATACGCAGTATTTT. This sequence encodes CASISGGSTDTQYF.

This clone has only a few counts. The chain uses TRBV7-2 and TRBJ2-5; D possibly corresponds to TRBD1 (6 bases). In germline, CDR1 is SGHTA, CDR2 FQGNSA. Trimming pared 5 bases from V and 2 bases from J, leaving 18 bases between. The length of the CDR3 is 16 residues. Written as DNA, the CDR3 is TGTGCCAGCAGCGGACAGACGGGTCTCTCACAAGAGACCCAGTACTTC. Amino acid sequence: CASSGQTGLSQETQYF. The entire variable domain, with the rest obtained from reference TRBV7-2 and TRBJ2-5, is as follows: GAGVSQSPSNKVTEKGKDVELRCDPISGHTALYWYRQSLGQGLEFLIYFQGNSAPDKSGLPSDRFSAERTGGSVSTLTIQRTQQEDSAVYLCASSGQTGLSQETQYFGPGTRLLVL.

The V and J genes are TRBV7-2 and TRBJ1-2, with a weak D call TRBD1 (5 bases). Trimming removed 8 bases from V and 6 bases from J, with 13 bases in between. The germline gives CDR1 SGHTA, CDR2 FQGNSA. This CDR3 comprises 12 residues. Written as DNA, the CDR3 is TGTGCCAGCCCAGGGATATATCATGGCTACACCTTC. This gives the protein CASPGIYHGYTF.

The CDR3 DNA follows: TGTGCCAGCCTAGCGAACAACTACAATGAGCAGTTCTTC. This translates into CASLANNYNEQFF. V is TRBV7-2 and J is TRBJ2-1; tentatively, D is TRBD2 (6 bases). The V end lost 8 bases, the J end lost 3 bases, and 11 bases lay between the germline ends. Per germline, CDR1 SGHTA and CDR2 FQGNSA. This CDR3 region has 13 residues.

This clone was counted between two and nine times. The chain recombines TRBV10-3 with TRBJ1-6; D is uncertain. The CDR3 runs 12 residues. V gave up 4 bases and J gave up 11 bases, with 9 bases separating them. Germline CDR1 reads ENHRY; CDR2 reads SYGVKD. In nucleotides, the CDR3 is TGTGCCATCAGTGGGTCGGCCGCACCCCTCCACTTT. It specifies CAISGSAAPLHF.

Written as DNA, the CDR3 is TGTGCCAGCAGCTGGGCCACGTCAGATACGCAGTATTTT. Translated: CASSWATSDTQYF. This sequence joins TRBV7-2 and TRBJ2-3, with unresolved D. The CDR3 has 13 amino acids. Trimming took 4 bases from V and 4 from J, leaving 9 bases between them. Germline V lookup: CDR1 SGHTA, CDR2 FQGNSA.

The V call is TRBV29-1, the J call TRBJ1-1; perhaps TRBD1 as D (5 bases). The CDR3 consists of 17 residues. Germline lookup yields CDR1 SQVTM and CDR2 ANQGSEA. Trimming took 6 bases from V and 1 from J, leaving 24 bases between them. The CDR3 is CSVRRSTASLRNTEAFF. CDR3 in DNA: TGCAGCGTCCGTCGGTCGACAGCCTCCCTGAGGAACACTGAAGCTTTCTTT.

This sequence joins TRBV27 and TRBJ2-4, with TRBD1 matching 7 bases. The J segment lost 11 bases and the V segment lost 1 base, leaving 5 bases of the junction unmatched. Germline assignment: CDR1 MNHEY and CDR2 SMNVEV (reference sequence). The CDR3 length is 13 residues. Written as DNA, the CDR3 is TGTGCCAGCAGTTTATGGGACAGAGGACTTCAGTACTTC. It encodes CASSLWDRGLQYF.

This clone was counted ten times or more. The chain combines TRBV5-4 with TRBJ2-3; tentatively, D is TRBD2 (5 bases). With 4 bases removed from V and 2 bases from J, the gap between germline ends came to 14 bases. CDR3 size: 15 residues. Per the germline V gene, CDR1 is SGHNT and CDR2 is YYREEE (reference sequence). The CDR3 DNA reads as TGTGCCAGCAGCCCGTCAGGACTCTACACAGATACGCAGTATTTT. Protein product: CASSPSGLYTDTQYF.

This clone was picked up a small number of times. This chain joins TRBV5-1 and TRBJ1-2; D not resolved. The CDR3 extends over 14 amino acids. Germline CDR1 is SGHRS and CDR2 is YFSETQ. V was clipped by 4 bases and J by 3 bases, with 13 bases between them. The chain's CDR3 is CASSPIGIDYGYTF. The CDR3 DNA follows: TGCGCCAGCAGCCCGATAGGGATTGACTATGGCTACACCTTC.

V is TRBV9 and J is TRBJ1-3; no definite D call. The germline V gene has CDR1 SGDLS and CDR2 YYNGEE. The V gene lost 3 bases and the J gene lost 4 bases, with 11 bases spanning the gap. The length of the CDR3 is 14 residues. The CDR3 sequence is CASSGGIGGNTIYF. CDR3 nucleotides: TGTGCCAGCAGCGGGGGTATTGGAGGAAACACCATATATTTT.

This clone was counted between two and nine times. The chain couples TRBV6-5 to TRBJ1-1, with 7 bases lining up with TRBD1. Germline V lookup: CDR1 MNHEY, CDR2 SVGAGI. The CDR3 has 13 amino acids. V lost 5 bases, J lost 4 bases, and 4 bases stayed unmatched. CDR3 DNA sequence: TGTGCCAGCAGTGCGACAGGGACCACTGAAGCTTTCTTT. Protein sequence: CASSATGTTEAFF.